This T cell receptor (beta chain) comes out of a study of regulatory T cells in long-lasting Graves disease. Across the study: Prior antithyroid drug treatment in newly diagnosed Graves' patients lasted under 3 months. Study findings and constraints: Favored gene segments in persistent disease were TRBV28, TRBJ1-2 and TRBJ2-5.

Time point described: newly diagnosed GD, antithyroid drugs for less than 3 months. Making the TCR library involved RNA that had been extracted from PBMCs. For this clonotype: Its target is unknown.

Both iRepertoire HTBI primers and Arm-PCR of CDR3 regions were used to build the TCR beta libraries. TCRdb redid the calling of the multiplex PCR reads with MiXCR, one entry per CDR3 protein. The sample carries 530,000 or so distinct CDR3 sequences, roughly 14% recorded once. CDR3 length: 16 residues. Looked up from germline, CDR1 is SGHRS and CDR2 is YFSETQ. Trimming removed 4 bases from V and 5 bases from J, with 22 bases in between. The same specimen was also included in a second study, on T cells in Graves' hyperthyroidism and ophthalmopathy. Turning to that study: The HTBI primer set served for first-round RT-PCR of the TCR CDR3.

The sample was peripheral blood mononuclear cells (PBMCs), taken at new diagnosis, from a patient treated with antithyroid drugs. The sequence came from a man younger than 40 with Graves disease. The chain is built from TRBV5-1 and TRBJ2-7, with a possible D match to TRBD2 (7 bases). The CDR3 here is CASSPGLRGAWDEQYF. In DNA, the CDR3 is TGCGCCAGCAGCCCCGGGCTTCGGGGGGCTTGGGACGAGCAGTACTTC. Full variable domain (remainder filled in from reference TRBV5-1 and TRBJ2-7): KAGVTQTPRYLIKTRGQQVTLSCSPISGHRSVSWYQQTPGQGLQFLFEYFSETQRNKGNFPGRFSGRQFSNSRSEMNVSTLELGDSALYLCASSPGLRGAWDEQYFGPGTRLTVT.